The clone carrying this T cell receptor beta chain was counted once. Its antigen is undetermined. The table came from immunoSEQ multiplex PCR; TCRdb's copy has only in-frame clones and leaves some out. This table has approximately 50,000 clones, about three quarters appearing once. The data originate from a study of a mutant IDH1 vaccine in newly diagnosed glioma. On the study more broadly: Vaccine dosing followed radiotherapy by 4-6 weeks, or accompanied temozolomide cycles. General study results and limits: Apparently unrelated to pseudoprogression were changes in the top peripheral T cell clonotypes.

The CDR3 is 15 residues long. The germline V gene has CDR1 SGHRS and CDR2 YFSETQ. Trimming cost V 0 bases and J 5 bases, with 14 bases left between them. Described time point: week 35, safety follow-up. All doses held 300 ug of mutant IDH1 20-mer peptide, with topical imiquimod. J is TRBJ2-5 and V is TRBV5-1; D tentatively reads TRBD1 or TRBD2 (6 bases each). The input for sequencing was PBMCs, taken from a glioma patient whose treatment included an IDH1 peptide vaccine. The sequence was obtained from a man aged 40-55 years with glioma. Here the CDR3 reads CASSLEGGMEETQYF. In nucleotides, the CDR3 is TGCGCCAGCAGCTTGGAGGGGGGAATGGAGGAGACCCAGTACTTC.